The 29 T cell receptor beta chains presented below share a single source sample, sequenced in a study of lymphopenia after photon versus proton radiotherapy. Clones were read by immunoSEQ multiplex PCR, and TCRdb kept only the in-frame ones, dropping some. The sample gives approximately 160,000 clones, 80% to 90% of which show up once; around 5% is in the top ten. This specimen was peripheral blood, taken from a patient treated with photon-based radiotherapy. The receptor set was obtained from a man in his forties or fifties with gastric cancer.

The CDR3 DNA reads as TGTGCCTGGAGGCCGTCGGGGGAGGGCGGGGAGCTGTTTTTT. It codes for CAWRPSGEGGELFF. This chain joins TRBV30 and TRBJ2-2, with TRBD2 matching 7 bases. Trimming took 3 bases from V and 7 from J; bases not matched to a gene: 8. Germline CDR1 and CDR2: GTSNPN and SVGIG (reference sequence). This CDR3 has 14 residues.

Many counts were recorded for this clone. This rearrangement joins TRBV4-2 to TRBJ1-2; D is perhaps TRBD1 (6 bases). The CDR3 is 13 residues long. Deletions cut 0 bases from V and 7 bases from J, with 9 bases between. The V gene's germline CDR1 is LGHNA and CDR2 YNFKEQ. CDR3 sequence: CASSQDPGAGYTF. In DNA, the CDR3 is TGTGCCAGCAGCCAAGATCCGGGGGCTGGCTACACCTTC.

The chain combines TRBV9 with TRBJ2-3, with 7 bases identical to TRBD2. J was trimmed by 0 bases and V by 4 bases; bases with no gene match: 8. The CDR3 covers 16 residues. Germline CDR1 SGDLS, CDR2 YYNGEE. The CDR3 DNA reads TGTGCCAGCAGCTTAAGACTAGCTGATAGCACAGATACGCAGTATTTT. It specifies CASSLRLADSTDTQYF.

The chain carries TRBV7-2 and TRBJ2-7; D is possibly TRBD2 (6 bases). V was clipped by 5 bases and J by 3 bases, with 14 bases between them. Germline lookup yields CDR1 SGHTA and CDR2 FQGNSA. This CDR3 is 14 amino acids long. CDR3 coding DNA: TGTGCCAGCAGCCCATCGGGACTCGGCTACGAGCAGTACTTC. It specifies CASSPSGLGYEQYF. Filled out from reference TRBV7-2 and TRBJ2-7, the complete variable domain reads GAGVSQSPSNKVTEKGKDVELRCDPISGHTALYWYRQSLGQGLEFLIYFQGNSAPDKSGLPSDRFSAERTGGSVSTLTIQRTQQEDSAVYLCASSPSGLGYEQYFGPGTRLTVT.

CDR3 bases: TGCGCCAGCAACTCCGGGACAAGCGCAGATACGCAGTATTTT. Translated, it gives CASNSGTSADTQYF. The chain has TRBV5-1 and TRBJ2-3; TRBD1 might be the D (6 bases). Germline-derived CDR1 and CDR2 are SGHRS and YFSETQ. The CDR3 extends over 14 amino acids. Trimming pared 6 bases from V and 4 bases from J, leaving 15 bases between.

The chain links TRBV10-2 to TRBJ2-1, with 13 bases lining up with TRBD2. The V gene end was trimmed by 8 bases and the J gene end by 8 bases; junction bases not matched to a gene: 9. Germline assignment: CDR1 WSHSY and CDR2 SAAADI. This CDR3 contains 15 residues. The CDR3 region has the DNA TGCGCCAGCTGGACTAGCGGGAGTCCTCGGGATGAGCAGTTCTTC. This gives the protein CASWTSGSPRDEQFF.

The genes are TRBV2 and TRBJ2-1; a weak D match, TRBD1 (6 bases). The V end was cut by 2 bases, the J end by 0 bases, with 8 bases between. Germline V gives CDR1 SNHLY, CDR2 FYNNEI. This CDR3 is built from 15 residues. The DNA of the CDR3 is TGTGCCAGCAGTGAACGAGGGGGCTCCTACAATGAGCAGTTCTTC. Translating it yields CASSERGGSYNEQFF.

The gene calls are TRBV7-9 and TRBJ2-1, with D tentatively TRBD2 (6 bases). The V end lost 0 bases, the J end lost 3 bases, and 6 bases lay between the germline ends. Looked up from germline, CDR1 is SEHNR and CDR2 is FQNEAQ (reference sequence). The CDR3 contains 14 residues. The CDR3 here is CASSLARGYNEQFF. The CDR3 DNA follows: TGTGCCAGCAGCTTAGCGCGGGGCTACAATGAGCAGTTCTTC.

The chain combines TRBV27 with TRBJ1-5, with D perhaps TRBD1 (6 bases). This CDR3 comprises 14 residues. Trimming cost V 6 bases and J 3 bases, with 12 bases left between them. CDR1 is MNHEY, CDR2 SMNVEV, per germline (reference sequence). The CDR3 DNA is TGTGCCAGCAGCGGTCCGGGGGCCAATCAGCCCCAGCATTTT. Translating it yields CASSGPGANQPQHF.

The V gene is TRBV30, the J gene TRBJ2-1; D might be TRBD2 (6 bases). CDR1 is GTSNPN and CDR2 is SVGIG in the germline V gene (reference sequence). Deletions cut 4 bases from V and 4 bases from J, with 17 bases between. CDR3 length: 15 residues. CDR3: CAWTPWDFRYNEQFF. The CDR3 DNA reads TGTGCCTGGACCCCCTGGGACTTCAGGTACAATGAGCAGTTCTTC.

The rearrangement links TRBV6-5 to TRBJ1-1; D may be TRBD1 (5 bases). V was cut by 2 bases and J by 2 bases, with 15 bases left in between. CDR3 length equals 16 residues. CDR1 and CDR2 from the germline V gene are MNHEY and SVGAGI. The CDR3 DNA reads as TGTGCCAGCAGTTACCTACCGGGGGGTCGAAACACTGAAGCTTTCTTT. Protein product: CASSYLPGGRNTEAFF.

The CDR3 sequence: CAISESGREWVYEQYF. The CDR3 DNA follows: TGTGCCATCAGTGAGTCCGGGAGGGAGTGGGTCTACGAGCAGTACTTC. The genes are TRBV10-3 and TRBJ2-7; 8 positions match TRBD2. The CDR3 sequence is 16 residues long. CDR1 ENHRY and CDR2 SYGVKD come from the germline V gene. With V trimmed by 0 bases and J by 3 bases, 7 bases remained unmatched.

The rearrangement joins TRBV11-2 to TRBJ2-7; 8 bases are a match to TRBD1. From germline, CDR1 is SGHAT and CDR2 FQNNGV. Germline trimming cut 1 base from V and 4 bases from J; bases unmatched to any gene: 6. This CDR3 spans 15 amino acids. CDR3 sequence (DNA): TGTGCCAGCAGCTTAGCGAACAGGGGGTGGTACGAGCAGTACTTC. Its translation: CASSLANRGWYEQYF.

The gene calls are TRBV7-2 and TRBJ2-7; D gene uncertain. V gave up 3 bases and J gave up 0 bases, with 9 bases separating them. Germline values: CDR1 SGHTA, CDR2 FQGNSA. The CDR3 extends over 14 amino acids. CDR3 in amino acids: CASSFARSSYEQYF. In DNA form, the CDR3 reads TGTGCCAGCAGCTTCGCGAGGAGCTCCTACGAGCAGTACTTC.

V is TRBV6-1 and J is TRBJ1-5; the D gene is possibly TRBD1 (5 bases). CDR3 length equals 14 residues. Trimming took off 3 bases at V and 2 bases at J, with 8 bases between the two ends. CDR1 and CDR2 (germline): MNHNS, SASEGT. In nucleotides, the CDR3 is TGTGCCAGCAGTGAGGGGGGTGGCAATCAGCCCCAGCATTTT. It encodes CASSEGGGNQPQHF.

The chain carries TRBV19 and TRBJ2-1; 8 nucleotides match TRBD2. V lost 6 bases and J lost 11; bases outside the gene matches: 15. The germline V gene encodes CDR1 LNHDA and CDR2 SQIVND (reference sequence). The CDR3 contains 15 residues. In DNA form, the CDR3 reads TGTGCCAGTAGACCCGTGGTAGCGGGAAGTGATCAGCAGTTCTTC. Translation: CASRPVVAGSDQQFF.

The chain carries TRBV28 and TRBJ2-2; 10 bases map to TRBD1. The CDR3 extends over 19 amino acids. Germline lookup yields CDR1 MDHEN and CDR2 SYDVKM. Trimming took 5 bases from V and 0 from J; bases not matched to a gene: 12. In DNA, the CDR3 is TGTGCCAGCAGTCCCGGGACAGGGGTCTTTGCCGCGAACACCGGGGAGCTGTTTTTT. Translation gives CASSPGTGVFAANTGELFF. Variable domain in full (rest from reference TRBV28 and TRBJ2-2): DVKVTQSSRYLVKRTGEKVFLECVQDMDHENMFWYRQDPGLGLRLIYFSYDVKMKEKGDIPEGYSVSREKKERFSLILESASTNQTSMYLCASSPGTGVFAANTGELFFGEGSRLTVL.

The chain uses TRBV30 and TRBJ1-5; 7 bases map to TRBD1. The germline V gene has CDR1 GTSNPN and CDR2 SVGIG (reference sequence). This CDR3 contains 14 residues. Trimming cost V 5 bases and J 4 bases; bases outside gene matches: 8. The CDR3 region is CAWGMGTENQPQHF. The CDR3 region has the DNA TGTGCCTGGGGGATGGGGACAGAGAATCAGCCCCAGCATTTT.

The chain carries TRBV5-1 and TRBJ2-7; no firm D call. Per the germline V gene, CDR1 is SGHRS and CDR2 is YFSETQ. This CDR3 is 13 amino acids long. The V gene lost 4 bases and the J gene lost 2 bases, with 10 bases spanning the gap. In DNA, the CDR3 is TGCGCCAGCAGCCCCTCGCCTGCCTACGAGCAGTACTTC. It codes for CASSPSPAYEQYF.

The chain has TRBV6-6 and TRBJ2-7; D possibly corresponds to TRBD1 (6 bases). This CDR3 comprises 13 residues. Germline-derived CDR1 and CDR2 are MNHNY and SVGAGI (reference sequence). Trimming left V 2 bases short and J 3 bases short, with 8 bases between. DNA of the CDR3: TGTGCCAGCAGTTACCAACAGGGCTACGAGCAGTACTTC. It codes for CASSYQQGYEQYF.

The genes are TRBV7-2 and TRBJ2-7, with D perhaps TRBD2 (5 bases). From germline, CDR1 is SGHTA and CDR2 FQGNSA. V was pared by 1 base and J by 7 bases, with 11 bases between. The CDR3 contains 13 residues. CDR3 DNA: TGTGCCAGCAGCTTAGAACGCGCGGGTGAGCAGTACTTC. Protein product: CASSLERAGEQYF.

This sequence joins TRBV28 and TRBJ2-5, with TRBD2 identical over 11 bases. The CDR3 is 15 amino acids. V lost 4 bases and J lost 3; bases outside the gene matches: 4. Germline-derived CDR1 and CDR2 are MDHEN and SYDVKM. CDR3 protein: CASSSPLAGEETQYF. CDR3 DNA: TGTGCCAGCAGTTCCCCACTAGCGGGAGAAGAGACCCAGTACTTC.

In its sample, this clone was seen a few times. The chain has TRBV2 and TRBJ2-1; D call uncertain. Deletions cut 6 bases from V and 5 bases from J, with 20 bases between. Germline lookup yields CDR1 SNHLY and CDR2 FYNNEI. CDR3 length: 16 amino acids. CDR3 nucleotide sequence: TGTGCCAGCAGCCGCCAGATGAGCAGTATTAACAATGAGCAGTTCTTC. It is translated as CASSRQMSSINNEQFF.

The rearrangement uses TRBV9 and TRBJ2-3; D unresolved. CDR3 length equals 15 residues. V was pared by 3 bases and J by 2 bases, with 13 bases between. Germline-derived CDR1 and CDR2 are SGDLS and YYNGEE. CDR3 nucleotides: TGTGCCAGCAGCGGCGGCCAAGCGTTCACAGATACGCAGTATTTT. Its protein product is CASSGGQAFTDTQYF.

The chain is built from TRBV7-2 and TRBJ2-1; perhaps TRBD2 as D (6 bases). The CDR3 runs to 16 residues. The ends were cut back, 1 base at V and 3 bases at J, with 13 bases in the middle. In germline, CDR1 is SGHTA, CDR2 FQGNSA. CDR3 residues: CASSLGHRSGYNEQFF. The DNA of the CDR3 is TGTGCCAGCAGCTTAGGACATCGTAGCGGCTACAATGAGCAGTTCTTC.

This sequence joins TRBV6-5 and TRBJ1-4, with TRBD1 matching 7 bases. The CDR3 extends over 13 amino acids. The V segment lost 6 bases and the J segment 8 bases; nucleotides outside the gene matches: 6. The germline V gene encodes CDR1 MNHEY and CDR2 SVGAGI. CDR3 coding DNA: TGTGCCAGCAGAAGACAGGGCCGCGAAAAACTGTTTTTT. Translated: CASRRQGREKLFF.

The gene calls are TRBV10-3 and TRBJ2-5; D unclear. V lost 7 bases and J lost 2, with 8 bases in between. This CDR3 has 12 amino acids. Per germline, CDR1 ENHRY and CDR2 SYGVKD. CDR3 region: CAIKDTQETQYF. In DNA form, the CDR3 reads TGTGCCATCAAAGATACACAAGAGACCCAGTACTTC.

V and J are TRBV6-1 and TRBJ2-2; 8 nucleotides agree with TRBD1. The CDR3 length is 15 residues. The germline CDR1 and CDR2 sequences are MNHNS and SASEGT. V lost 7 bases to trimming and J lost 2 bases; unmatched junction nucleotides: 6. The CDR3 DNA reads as TGTGCCAGCAACGGACAGGGTCGAAACACCGGGGAGCTGTTTTTT. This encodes CASNGQGRNTGELFF.

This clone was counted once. CDR3 nucleotide sequence: TGTGCCAGCAGGAGGACGGATGGAAACACCATATATTTT. Protein: CASRRTDGNTIYF. This chain connects TRBV6-6 to TRBJ1-3; D uncertain. In germline, CDR1 is MNHNY, CDR2 SVGAGI (reference sequence). This CDR3 comprises 13 residues. Deletions cut 6 bases from V and 3 bases from J, with 9 bases between.